What follows are 22 T cell receptor beta chains derived from one specimen sequenced in a study of T cell responses to AZD1222 COVID-19 vaccine. Sequencing used immunoSEQ multiplex PCR; TCRdb keeps in-frame clones, though not all of them. The table includes about 140,000 clones, more than 75% detected once. The sample was peripheral blood, taken 28 days after the second AZD1222 dose. The source of these receptors is an adult who received the AZD1222 COVID-19 vaccine.

This chain links TRBV7-6 with TRBJ2-2; D unresolved. The CDR3 loop spans 13 amino acids. Germline lookup yields CDR1 SGHVS and CDR2 FNYEAQ. V shed 5 bases and J shed 1 base, with 5 bases lying between them. The CDR3 nucleotides are TGTGCCAGCAGCCGTCAGAACACCGGGGAGCTGTTTTTT. Encoded protein: CASSRQNTGELFF.

The chain recombines TRBV6-5 with TRBJ1-5; D is possibly TRBD1 (5 bases). With 7 bases removed from V and 7 bases from J, the gap between germline ends came to 14 bases. The CDR3 is 13 amino acids. Germline-derived CDR1 and CDR2 are MNHEY and SVGAGI. The CDR3 protein is CASTPGWGQPQHF. The CDR3 coding sequence is TGTGCCAGCACCCCCGGGTGGGGGCAGCCCCAGCATTTT.

This chain uses TRBV7-9 with TRBJ2-6; 7 bases fit TRBD2. Per germline, CDR1 SEHNR and CDR2 FQNEAQ (reference sequence). The CDR3 sequence is 19 residues long. J lost 10 bases, V lost 10 bases, and 28 bases had no gene match. The CDR3, as DNA: TGTGCCATTCCCGGGGCCGGGACTACCCGCCTCTCTAGCATTAACGTCCTGACTTTC. This sequence encodes CAIPGAGTTRLSSINVLTF.

This chain joins TRBV11-2 and TRBJ1-4; unclear D gene. In germline, CDR1 is SGHAT, CDR2 FQNNGV. Deletions cut 1 base from V and 5 bases from J, with 8 bases between. This CDR3 region has 14 residues. The CDR3 spells CASSLGRPNEKLFF. The CDR3 DNA follows: TGTGCCAGCAGCTTAGGTCGACCAAATGAAAAACTGTTTTTT.

V is TRBV19 and J is TRBJ1-3, with D unresolved. V was clipped by 5 bases and J by 8 bases, with 10 bases between them. CDR3 length: 12 amino acids. CDR1 and CDR2 from the germline V gene are LNHDA and SQIVND (reference sequence). CDR3 region: CASSLSWDTIYF. In DNA form, the CDR3 reads TGTGCCAGTAGTCTAAGCTGGGACACCATATATTTT.

This clone is a singleton in its sample. This chain links TRBV11-3 with TRBJ1-1, with 7 bases that match TRBD1. The V gene's germline CDR1 is SGHNT and CDR2 YENEEA. With 6 bases clipped from V and 1 base from J, the junction kept 5 bases outside the gene matches. The CDR3 consists of 14 residues. In DNA form, the CDR3 reads TGTGCCAGCAGTCCCAACAGGGGGAACACTGAAGCTTTCTTT. Translated, it gives CASSPNRGNTEAFF.

The rearrangement joins TRBV10-3 to TRBJ1-5, with 7 bases aligning to TRBD1. The germline V gene has CDR1 ENHRY and CDR2 SYGVKD. The CDR3 runs 17 residues. V trimming: 4 bases; J trimming: 1 base; junction bases outside the gene matches: 10. This chain's CDR3 is CAISVGDSPGSNQPQHF. The CDR3 DNA reads as TGTGCCATCAGTGTGGGGGACAGCCCGGGCAGCAATCAGCCCCAGCATTTT.

The J gene is TRBJ1-5, the V gene TRBV5-5; 8 positions agree with TRBD1. The germline V gene has CDR1 SGHKS and CDR2 YYEKEE (reference sequence). This CDR3 has 13 amino acids. The trim removed 4 bases at V and 10 bases at J, leaving 7 bases unmatched. CDR3 nucleotide sequence: TGTGCCAGCAGCCGCGAGGGGACAGGCCCCCAGCATTTT. Translation gives CASSREGTGPQHF.

The chain couples TRBV4-2 to TRBJ2-1; the D gene is possibly TRBD2 (6 bases). The CDR3 consists of 13 residues. Germline lookup yields CDR1 LGHNA and CDR2 YNFKEQ. V lost 5 bases, J lost 7 bases, and 12 bases lay in between. The CDR3 region has the DNA TGTGCCAGCAGCGGCGGGATTTCAAATGAGCAGTTCTTC. Translated, it gives CASSGGISNEQFF.

This chain links TRBV18 with TRBJ1-2, with D possibly matching TRBD1 (5 bases). V gave up 6 bases and J gave up 4 bases, with 21 bases separating them. Germline lookup yields CDR1 KGHSH and CDR2 LQKENI. The CDR3 has 16 amino acids. The CDR3 sequence: CASSRDGDPSGYGYTF. The CDR3, as DNA: TGTGCCAGCTCGAGGGACGGGGACCCTTCGGGCTATGGCTACACCTTC.

This chain connects TRBV19 to TRBJ2-7; possibly TRBD1 or TRBD2 for D (6 bases each). CDR3 length: 18 residues. V lost 5 bases, J lost 0 bases, and 23 bases lay in between. Per germline, CDR1 LNHDA and CDR2 SQIVND (reference sequence). The DNA for the CDR3 is TGTGCCAGTAGTCCGCTAGGGGGTCCCGGGGGCCTCTCCTACGAGCAGTACTTC. Translated: CASSPLGGPGGLSYEQYF.

The chain carries TRBV7-8 and TRBJ2-7; D possibly corresponds to TRBD2 (5 bases). The V end lost 1 base, the J end lost 1 base, and 11 bases lay between the germline ends. CDR3 length: 15 amino acids. Germline V gene sequence: CDR1 SGHVS, CDR2 FQNEAQ. CDR3 coding DNA: TGTGCCAGCAGCTTAGGGCTAGCTCCATCCTACGAGCAGTACTTC. Amino acids: CASSLGLAPSYEQYF.

The chain has TRBV18 and TRBJ2-1, with 12 bases lining up with TRBD2. V was pared by 3 bases and J by 4 bases, with 1 base of the junction left unmatched. The CDR3 has 15 residues. CDR1 KGHSH and CDR2 LQKENI come from the germline V gene. CDR3 region: CASSPLAGGYNEQFF. The CDR3 DNA sequence: TGTGCCAGCTCACCGCTAGCGGGGGGGTACAATGAGCAGTTCTTC.

V is TRBV19 and J is TRBJ1-5; no reliable D call. The CDR3 runs to 15 residues. Germline CDR1 LNHDA, CDR2 SQIVND (reference sequence). Trimming shortened V by 5 bases and J by 5 bases, and 16 bases separated the two germline ends. The CDR3 DNA follows: TGTGCCAGTAGTTTTTATCCTAACATGCATCAGCCCCAGCATTTT. Amino acids: CASSFYPNMHQPQHF. Looking up the rest from reference TRBV19 and TRBJ1-5 gives the full variable domain: DGGITQSPKYLFRKEGQNVTLSCEQNLNHDAMYWYRQDPGQGLRLIYYSQIVNDFQKGDIAEGYSVSREKKESFPLTVTSAQKNPTAFYLCASSFYPNMHQPQHFGDGTRLSIL.

The chain employs TRBV29-1 and TRBJ2-2; D perhaps matches TRBD2 (6 bases). CDR3 length: 14 amino acids. V lost 4 bases to trimming and J lost 1 base, with 10 bases between them. Germline values: CDR1 SQVTM, CDR2 ANQGSEA. In DNA form, the CDR3 reads TGCAGCGTTGGGGGGGTATGGAACACCGGGGAGCTGTTTTTT. It translates to CSVGGVWNTGELFF.

The gene calls are TRBV10-3 and TRBJ2-1, with 14 bases identical to TRBD2. V trimming: 8 bases; J trimming: 1 base; junction bases outside the gene matches: 1. CDR1 and CDR2 (germline): ENHRY, SYGVKD. The CDR3 is 15 residues long. DNA for the CDR3: TGTGCCATCCGGACTAGCGGGGGGTCCTACAATGAGCAGTTCTTC. As protein: CAIRTSGGSYNEQFF.

This chain links TRBV3-1 (or the pseudogene TRBV3-2) with TRBJ1-5, with unresolved D. V lost 3 bases and J lost 1, with 4 bases in between. The CDR3 is 13 residues long. Germline-derived CDR1 and CDR2 are LGHDT and YNNKEL (reference sequence). DNA of the CDR3: TGTGCCAGCAGCCACTCGAGCAATCAGCCCCAGCATTTT. It translates to CASSHSSNQPQHF.

V and J are TRBV6-5 and TRBJ1-1; D remains unclear. The CDR3 sequence is 13 residues long. Trimming took 6 bases from V and 1 from J, leaving 9 bases between them. The germline gives CDR1 MNHEY, CDR2 SVGAGI. The DNA of the CDR3 is TGTGCCAGCAGCCACGAGGGGAACACTGAAGCTTTCTTT. Its protein product is CASSHEGNTEAFF.

The V gene is TRBV11-1, the J gene TRBJ2-7; D is uncertain. Germline CDR1 SGHAT, CDR2 FQDESV (reference sequence). The length of the CDR3 is 11 residues. Trimming cost V 4 bases and J 6 bases, with 7 bases left between them. The DNA of the CDR3 is TGTGCCAGCAGCTATACACTCGAGCAGTACTTC. It yields the protein CASSYTLEQYF.

V usage is TRBV30 and J usage is TRBJ1-3; TRBD1 matches 10 bases. V gave up 2 bases and J gave up 11 bases; unmatched junction bases: 6. The CDR3 totals 13 residues. Germline V CDR1 and CDR2: GTSNPN, SVGIG (reference sequence). The CDR3 spells CAWSPGTGEPIYF. CDR3 sequence (DNA): TGTGCCTGGAGTCCCGGGACAGGGGAGCCCATATATTTT.

V is TRBV12-1 and J is TRBJ1-6. TRBV12-1 counts as a pseudogene. CDR3 length: 18 residues. CDR3 amino acids: CASSFSPTASSYNSPLHF. Here the CDR3 DNA reads TGTGCCAGCAGCTTTAGTCCGACCGCGAGCTCCTATAATTCACCCCTCCACTTT.

This clone was counted between two and nine times. The genes are TRBV29-1 and TRBJ2-1; 11 nucleotides align to TRBD2. This CDR3 region has 15 residues. CDR1 and CDR2 from the germline V gene are SQVTM and ANQGSEA. Trimming removed 5 bases from V and 4 bases from J; junction bases left unmatched: 7. CDR3 in amino acids: CSVSLAGGYYNEQFF. CDR3 DNA sequence: TGCAGCGTTTCCCTAGCGGGAGGATATTACAATGAGCAGTTCTTC.